The 19 T cell receptor beta chains listed next were all sequenced from one sample in a study of cytomegalovirus exposure and HLA in healthy donors. The primer mix had 60 Vbeta and 13 Jbeta primers. The repertoire was sequenced with immunoSEQ multiplex PCR; TCRdb's copy has only in-frame clones and lacks some. The table shows approximately 120,000 clones, with 75% to 85% occurring only once. The sequencing input was PBMCs. The receptors originated from a man aged 25 to 40 in good health and CMV-seropositive.

The chain recombines TRBV28 with TRBJ2-7; 9 bases map to TRBD1. From germline, CDR1 is MDHEN and CDR2 SYDVKM. There are 15 residues in the CDR3. V was clipped by 3 bases and J by 2 bases; unmatched bases: 5. CDR3 sequence: CASSFRDRATYEQYF. The CDR3, as DNA: TGTGCCAGCAGTTTCCGGGACAGGGCCACCTACGAGCAGTACTTC.

This chain joins TRBV27 and TRBJ2-2; 9 bases map to TRBD2. V lost 8 bases to trimming and J lost 7 bases; unmatched junction nucleotides: 11. Germline V gives CDR1 MNHEY, CDR2 SMNVEV (reference sequence). This CDR3 region has 15 residues. This CDR3 is CASGGRGGMIGELFF. In DNA, the CDR3 is TGTGCCAGCGGGGGGCGGGGGGGGATGATCGGGGAGCTGTTTTTT.

This chain uses TRBV9 with TRBJ1-1, with D uncertain. The CDR3 is 14 amino acids. Germline values: CDR1 SGDLS, CDR2 YYNGEE. V gave up 0 bases and J gave up 1 base, with 7 bases separating them. The CDR3 DNA reads as TGTGCCAGCAGCGTAGGCCACTCGAACACTGAAGCTTTCTTT. Amino acids: CASSVGHSNTEAFF.

This chain connects TRBV4-1 to TRBJ2-1; 8 bases are shared with TRBD2. CDR1 is MGHRA, CDR2 YSYEKL, per germline. J lost 0 bases, V lost 0 bases, and 1 base had no gene match. The CDR3 extends over 16 amino acids. The CDR3 region is CASSQEGTSSYNEQFF. CDR3 bases: TGCGCCAGCAGCCAAGAGGGGACTAGCTCCTACAATGAGCAGTTCTTC.

The chain links TRBV5-1 to TRBJ1-1, with 7 nucleotides matching TRBD1. CDR1 and CDR2 (germline): SGHRS, YFSETQ. The length of the CDR3 is 16 residues. The V gene end was trimmed by 3 bases and the J gene end by 6 bases; junction bases not matched to a gene: 14. The chain's CDR3 is CASSSRTGGLSAEAFF. The CDR3 DNA follows: TGCGCCAGCAGCTCACGGACAGGAGGTCTTTCGGCTGAAGCTTTCTTT.

This chain uses TRBV6-5 with TRBJ1-2; D remains ambiguous. The V end lost 4 bases, the J end lost 7 bases, and 19 bases lay between the germline ends. The germline V gene has CDR1 MNHEY and CDR2 SVGAGI. This CDR3 is 15 amino acids long. CDR3 sequence: CASSSAGLPRSGYTF. The CDR3 bases are TGTGCCAGCAGTTCCGCTGGACTACCCAGGAGTGGCTACACCTTC.

The chain recombines TRBV7-9 with TRBJ1-2; 9 nucleotides agree with TRBD1. J was trimmed by 3 bases and V by 5 bases; bases with no gene match: 4. Germline V lookup: CDR1 SEHNR, CDR2 FQNEAQ (reference sequence). This CDR3 comprises 14 residues. The CDR3: CASSPGQGYYGYTF. The CDR3 bases are TGTGCCAGCAGCCCGGGACAGGGATACTATGGCTACACCTTC.

The chain joins TRBV18 to TRBJ2-3; 9 positions agree with TRBD2. CDR3 length equals 15 residues. V was pared by 3 bases and J by 3 bases, with 4 bases of the junction left unmatched. The V gene's germline CDR1 is KGHSH and CDR2 LQKENI. CDR3 DNA: TGTGCCAGCTCACCGGTAGCGGGGGCTACAGATACGCAGTATTTT. Protein product: CASSPVAGATDTQYF.

This chain joins TRBV5-1 and TRBJ1-6; 7 positions agree with TRBD1. Germline CDR1 and CDR2: SGHRS and YFSETQ. The CDR3 has 14 amino acids. V lost 2 bases, J lost 12 bases, and 8 bases stayed unmatched. The CDR3: CASSFKTGKEPLHF. Written as DNA, the CDR3 is TGCGCCAGCAGCTTCAAGACAGGGAAAGAACCCCTCCACTTT.

This chain joins TRBV10-3 and TRBJ2-2; 15 nucleotides line up with TRBD2. The V and J ends lost 3 bases and 6 bases, in that order; junction bases with no gene match: 14. Germline V gene sequence: CDR1 ENHRY, CDR2 SYGVKD. This CDR3 contains 20 residues. CDR3 bases: TGTGCCATCAGTGACTCACCGGGACTAGCGGGGGGACTTACGGCCGGGGAGCTGTTTTTT. This encodes CAISDSPGLAGGLTAGELFF.

The chain couples TRBV28 to TRBJ1-5; TRBD1 agrees at 8 bases. Trimming cost V 3 bases and J 5 bases; bases outside gene matches: 6. Per germline, CDR1 MDHEN and CDR2 SYDVKM. The CDR3 extends over 15 amino acids. CDR3 in amino acids: CASSFGDRTYQPQHF. Written as DNA, the CDR3 is TGTGCCAGCAGTTTCGGGGACAGGACCTATCAGCCCCAGCATTTT.

The rearrangement uses TRBV9 and TRBJ2-7, with TRBD2 matching 7 bases. The ends lost 7 bases at V and 4 bases at J; junction bases unmatched: 8. Germline V gene lookup returns CDR1 SGDLS and CDR2 YYNGEE. This CDR3 is built from 13 residues. The CDR3 DNA reads as TGTGCCAGCGCCCCGAGGGGAGGGTACGAGCAGTACTTC. Its translation: CASAPRGGYEQYF.

CDR3 sequence reads: CASSLAGEYEQYF. In DNA form, the CDR3 reads TGTGCCAGCAGCTTAGCGGGGGAGTACGAGCAGTACTTC. The chain links TRBV5-6 to TRBJ2-7; TRBD2 agrees at 8 bases. CDR3 length: 13 amino acids. Germline CDR1 is SGHDT and CDR2 is YYEEEE. The V gene end was trimmed by 2 bases and the J gene end by 4 bases; junction bases not matched to a gene: 2.

This clone was counted once. The rearrangement links TRBV19 to TRBJ1-2; D remains ambiguous. V gave up 0 bases and J gave up 6 bases, with 11 bases separating them. CDR3 size: 14 residues. Germline CDR1 is LNHDA and CDR2 is SQIVND (reference sequence). CDR3 nucleotide sequence: TGTGCCAGTAGTATAGATCGTCGGGAGGATGGCTACACCTTC. This codes for CASSIDRREDGYTF. Full variable domain (outside the CDR3, taken from reference TRBV19 and TRBJ1-2): DGGITQSPKYLFRKEGQNVTLSCEQNLNHDAMYWYRQDPGQGLRLIYYSQIVNDFQKGDIAEGYSVSREKKESFPLTVTSAQKNPTAFYLCASSIDRREDGYTFGSGTRLTVV.

The sample holds one count of this clone. This rearrangement joins TRBV2 to TRBJ1-5; 7 nucleotides line up with TRBD1. There are 21 residues in the CDR3. Trimming at V came to 6 bases and at J to 3 bases, leaving 26 bases not matched to a gene. The germline gives CDR1 SNHLY, CDR2 FYNNEI. CDR3 residues: CASSGLAPLGTAKFDNQPQHF. In DNA, the CDR3 is TGTGCCAGCAGCGGCCTCGCCCCGTTGGGGACAGCAAAGTTTGACAATCAGCCCCAGCATTTT.

This clone showed up just a few times. The rearrangement uses TRBV4-1 and TRBJ1-5; D is undetermined. The V gene's germline CDR1 is MGHRA and CDR2 YSYEKL. Trimming left V 1 base short and J 0 bases short, with 7 bases between. The CDR3 loop spans 15 amino acids. The CDR3 loop reads CASSQVMSSNQPQHF. CDR3 DNA sequence: TGCGCCAGCAGCCAAGTTATGAGTAGCAATCAGCCCCAGCATTTT.

Of note for this clone: It is likely a read error, because the conserved phenylalanine at the end of the CDR3 is missing. The V call is TRBV6-5, the J call TRBJ1-2; the match to TRBD1 covers 7 bases. The CDR3 is 14 amino acids. Germline V CDR1 and CDR2: MNHEY, SVGAGI. The V and J ends lost 5 bases and 0 bases, in that order; junction bases with no gene match: 3. This CDR3 is CASSLDRTNYGYTL. For the CDR3, the DNA is TGTGCCAGCAGTCTGGACAGGACTAACTATGGCTACACCCTC.

As regards this clone: Germline is not matched at one junction end, which may reflect a read error. The CDR3 reads CASSYSNGGGNTQYF. The DNA for the CDR3 is TGTGCCAGCAGCTACTCGAATGGGGGCGGAAATACGCAGTATTTT. The chain uses TRBV6-5 and TRBJ2-3; tentatively, D is TRBD1 (6 bases). This CDR3 has 15 residues. CDR1 is MNHEY and CDR2 is SVGAGI in the germline V gene.

With regard to this clone: Compared with germline, one end of the junction differs, possibly owing to a read error. V and J are TRBV5-6 and TRBJ2-7, with 7 bases identical to TRBD2. Germline CDR1 and CDR2: SGHDT and YYEEEE. The CDR3 runs 15 residues. CDR3: CASGLGGVDSYEQYF. The CDR3 nucleotides read TGTGCCAGCGGCTTGGGGGGGGTAGACTCCTACGAGCAGTACTTC.